These 24 T cell receptor beta chains came from one sample sequenced in a study of Graves' ophthalmopathy and Graves' hyperthyroidism. Beta-chain TCR CDR3 regions were amplified from RNA transcripts. RT-PCR with HTBI primers came first, then second-round multiplex PCR. TCRdb re-derived calls from the multiplex PCR reads in MiXCR, one entry per CDR3 protein. The data hold roughly 500,000 distinct CDR3 sequences, with approximately 14% observed a single time. Sequencing was carried out using blood. All receptors come from a woman aged 25-40 years with Graves' ophthalmopathy.

Written as DNA, the CDR3 is TGCGCCAGCAGCAGCAAGAGGGGGGGTGGCCTATGGGTCTCTGGGGCCAACGTCCTGACTTTC. It translates to CASSSKRGGGLWVSGANVLTF. The genes are TRBV5-1 and TRBJ2-6, with a weak D call TRBD2 (7 bases). V lost 4 bases and J lost 0, with 26 bases in between. The CDR3 loop spans 21 amino acids. Germline loops: CDR1 SGHRS, CDR2 YFSETQ.

This clonotype was counted ten times or more. This rearrangement joins TRBV5-1 to TRBJ2-7; 8 nucleotides agree with TRBD2. This CDR3 region has 15 residues. Trimming cost V 1 base and J 1 base; bases outside gene matches: 4. Germline loops: CDR1 SGHRS, CDR2 YFSETQ. In nucleotides, the CDR3 is TGCGCCAGCAGCTTGACTAGCGGAGATTCCTACGAGCAGTACTTC. Translated: CASSLTSGDSYEQYF.

The genes are TRBV20-1 and TRBJ2-7, with 9 nucleotides matching TRBD1. V shed 6 bases and J 3 bases; nucleotides not matched to a gene: 6. CDR3 length: 13 amino acids. Germline CDR1 is DFQATT and CDR2 is SNEGSKA (reference sequence). The CDR3 sequence: CSARGQGFYEQYF. Here the CDR3 DNA reads TGCAGTGCAAGGGGACAGGGTTTCTACGAGCAGTACTTC.

This clonotype was seen at least ten times. J is TRBJ1-1 and V is TRBV30; a weak D match, TRBD1 (5 bases). Trimming took off 5 bases at V and 5 bases at J, with 15 bases between the two ends. The CDR3 is 13 amino acids. Germline V gene sequence: CDR1 GTSNPN, CDR2 SVGIG (reference sequence). DNA of the CDR3: TGTGCCTGGGGGACCCTTGGAGGGACTGAAGCTTTCTTT. Its protein product is CAWGTLGGTEAFF.

The chain is built from TRBV30 and TRBJ1-2, with a weak D call TRBD1 (5 bases). The CDR3 contains 12 residues. CDR1 is GTSNPN and CDR2 is SVGIG in the germline V gene (reference sequence). V lost 4 bases and J 8 bases, leaving 14 bases between the germline ends. The CDR3: CAWNWGRGGYTF. The CDR3 coding sequence is TGTGCCTGGAATTGGGGTAGGGGAGGCTACACCTTC.

The gene calls are TRBV4-1 and TRBJ1-2; D perhaps matches TRBD1 (5 bases). The CDR3 loop spans 16 amino acids. V was shortened by 4 bases and J by 4 bases, with 19 bases between the two germline ends. The V gene's germline CDR1 is MGHRA and CDR2 YSYEKL. The CDR3 spells CASSPGGGAPFYGYTF. The CDR3 coding sequence is TGCGCCAGCAGCCCCGGAGGTGGGGCGCCCTTCTATGGCTACACCTTC.

This sequence joins TRBV28 and TRBJ2-5; a weak D match, TRBD1 (7 bases). V shed 2 bases and J shed 2 bases, with 21 bases lying between them. Germline CDR1 MDHEN, CDR2 SYDVKM. This CDR3 is 18 amino acids long. The CDR3 here is CASSLRGAYRGWQETQYF. CDR3 DNA: TGTGCCAGCAGTTTAAGGGGGGCTTACAGGGGTTGGCAAGAGACCCAGTACTTC.

The chain is built from TRBV28 and TRBJ2-6, with D hard to call. CDR3 size: 16 residues. Between the trimmed V and J ends, which lost 2 bases and 0 bases, there was a span of 8 bases. CDR1 and CDR2 (germline): MDHEN, SYDVKM. CDR3: CASSLRWGSGANVLTF. The CDR3 DNA reads as TGTGCCAGCAGTTTACGTTGGGGCTCTGGGGCCAACGTCCTGACTTTC.

This clonotype was detected only a few times. The V and J genes are TRBV4-1 and TRBJ2-5, with 9 nucleotides matching TRBD1. Germline lookup yields CDR1 MGHRA and CDR2 YSYEKL. The CDR3 covers 21 residues. V was clipped by 3 bases and J by 1 base; unmatched bases: 21. The CDR3 DNA reads as TGCGCCAGCAGCCACATATCACACGGGACAGGGAGGAGGGCATTCCAAGAGACCCAGTACTTC. This gives the protein CASSHISHGTGRRAFQETQYF.

This clonotype was seen ten or more times. The gene calls are TRBV4-1 and TRBJ2-7, with D perhaps matching TRBD2 (6 bases). With 2 bases removed from V and 9 bases from J, the gap between germline ends came to 11 bases. The CDR3 has 12 amino acids. Germline CDR1 reads MGHRA; CDR2 reads YSYEKL. CDR3 coding DNA: TGCGCCAGCAGCCAATACGAGGGAGGGCAGTACTTC. Translated, it gives CASSQYEGGQYF.

This clonotype was counted ten times or more. The chain links TRBV12-3 or TRBV12-4 to TRBJ1-1, with 9 bases matching TRBD1. This CDR3 region has 15 residues. Losses at the gene ends were 1 base for V and 6 bases for J; bases not matched to a gene: 6. The DNA of the CDR3 is TGTGCCAGCAGTTTAGAGGGGACAGGGTGGTCTGAAGCTTTCTTT. Protein product: CASSLEGTGWSEAFF.

The chain couples TRBV4-1 to TRBJ2-5; D remains ambiguous. Germline assignment: CDR1 MGHRA and CDR2 YSYEKL. V was trimmed by 1 base and J by 4 bases, leaving 10 bases between them. CDR3 length: 14 amino acids. In DNA, the CDR3 is TGCGCCAGCAGCCAAGTCCTCGCGCTAGAGACCCAGTACTTC. Encoded protein: CASSQVLALETQYF.

This clonotype appeared many times. The chain carries TRBV15 and TRBJ1-3, with D perhaps matching TRBD1 (5 bases). CDR1 is LNHNV and CDR2 is YYDKDF in the germline V gene (reference sequence). V was clipped by 5 bases and J by 0 bases, with 14 bases between them. The CDR3 consists of 16 residues. The CDR3 sequence: CATSGARRRSGNTIYF. CDR3 nucleotide sequence: TGTGCCACCAGCGGGGCAAGACGGCGCTCTGGAAACACCATATATTTT.

This clonotype has a count of ten or more. V usage is TRBV2 and J usage is TRBJ2-7; 7 nucleotides line up with TRBD1. Trimming took 9 bases from V and 2 from J; bases not matched to a gene: 7. Germline CDR1 SNHLY, CDR2 FYNNEI. The CDR3 runs 13 residues. This chain's CDR3 is CASKWDRTYEQYF. For the CDR3, the DNA is TGTGCCAGTAAATGGGACAGAACCTACGAGCAGTACTTC.

The table lists this clonotype with many counts. The V and J genes are TRBV20-1 and TRBJ2-4, with a weak D call TRBD2 (5 bases). CDR3 size: 15 residues. The V gene lost 1 base and the J gene lost 7 bases, with 17 bases spanning the gap. The germline gives CDR1 DFQATT, CDR2 SNEGSKA (reference sequence). CDR3 region: CSARGLPRTGNIQYF. As DNA, the CDR3 is TGCAGTGCTAGAGGCTTGCCCCGGACTGGCAACATTCAGTACTTC.

This clonotype was observed a few times. This chain's CDR3 is CSARRAGRFETQYF. The DNA of the CDR3 is TGCAGTGCTAGACGGGCAGGGAGGTTTGAGACCCAGTACTTC. The chain combines TRBV20-1 with TRBJ2-5; D may be TRBD2 (6 bases). Germline V CDR1 and CDR2: DFQATT, SNEGSKA (reference sequence). The CDR3 runs 14 residues. V was pared by 2 bases and J by 5 bases, with 15 bases between.

The sample holds many counts of this clonotype. This chain's CDR3 is CASSRRVAGGKETQYF. CDR3 DNA: TGTGCCAGCAGCCGAAGGGTAGCGGGGGGGAAAGAGACCCAGTACTTC. The gene calls are TRBV7-2 and TRBJ2-5, with 11 bases fitting TRBD2. Trimming removed 5 bases from V and 3 bases from J; junction bases left unmatched: 8. This CDR3 contains 16 residues. In germline, CDR1 is SGHTA, CDR2 FQGNSA.

To note about this clonotype: An end of the junction differs from the germline gene, which may be a read error. The chain employs TRBV28 and TRBJ2-7; D may be TRBD2 (5 bases). Germline CDR1 and CDR2: MDHEN and SYDVKM. The CDR3 contains 15 residues. This CDR3 is CAGSLYGEPSSEQYF. The CDR3 DNA sequence: TGTGCCGGCAGTTTATATGGGGAGCCCTCCTCCGAGCAGTACTTC.

This clonotype was found many times. V usage is TRBV5-1 and J usage is TRBJ2-5; 13 bases are shared with TRBD2. Germline lookup yields CDR1 SGHRS and CDR2 YFSETQ. V was pared by 4 bases and J by 5 bases, with 11 bases of the junction left unmatched. The CDR3 spans 17 residues. Here the CDR3 DNA reads TGCGCCAGCAGCCTCACTAGCGGGAGGGCCTTTTTGGAGACCCAGTACTTC. This codes for CASSLTSGRAFLETQYF.

The genes are TRBV6-4 and TRBJ2-5, with TRBD1 as a possible D gene (5 bases). This CDR3 region has 19 residues. Trimming cost V 0 bases and J 5 bases, with 25 bases left between them. The germline gives CDR1 MRHNA, CDR2 SNTAGT. The CDR3 DNA reads as TGTGCCAGCAGTGACTCGCAAGGATCAGGGCAACATCTAAAGGAGACCCAGTACTTC. Amino acid sequence: CASSDSQGSGQHLKETQYF.

In its sample, this clonotype was seen a few times. The gene calls are TRBV5-5 and TRBJ1-3; no clear D gene. The CDR3 spans 15 residues. The V gene's germline CDR1 is SGHKS and CDR2 YYEKEE (reference sequence). Trimming removed 3 bases from V and 0 bases from J, with 10 bases in between. In DNA, the CDR3 is TGTGCCAGCAGCTCCAGTGGCGACTCTGGAAACACCATATATTTT. Translating gives CASSSSGDSGNTIYF.

To note about this clonotype: This may be a read error: a much more frequent sequence differs by one nucleotide. This sequence joins TRBV25-1 and TRBJ1-5, with a possible D match to TRBD1 (5 bases). The CDR3 is made up of 13 amino acids. CDR1 is MGHDK and CDR2 is SYGVNS in the germline V gene. The CDR3 protein is CSSRGTQDQPQHF. CDR3 bases: TGTTCCAGCAGAGGGACTCAAGATCAGCCCCAGCATTTT.

Ten or more counts support this clonotype. The chain employs TRBV15 and TRBJ2-2; TRBD1 agrees at 7 bases. The CDR3 is 14 residues long. Trimming at V came to 9 bases and at J to 0 bases, leaving 4 bases not matched to a gene. Germline CDR1 and CDR2: LNHNV and YYDKDF (reference sequence). The CDR3 bases are TGTGCCACAGGGGACAGCCCGAACACCGGGGAGCTGTTTTTT. Translated: CATGDSPNTGELFF.

Ten or more counts support this clonotype. The genes are TRBV20-1 and TRBJ2-7, with D perhaps being TRBD1 or TRBD2 (5 bases each). From germline, CDR1 is DFQATT and CDR2 SNEGSKA (reference sequence). V lost 0 bases and J 3 bases, leaving 9 bases between the germline ends. The CDR3 is 13 amino acids. This CDR3 is CSARDRDLYEQYF. The DNA for the CDR3 is TGCAGTGCTAGAGACAGGGACCTCTACGAGCAGTACTTC.